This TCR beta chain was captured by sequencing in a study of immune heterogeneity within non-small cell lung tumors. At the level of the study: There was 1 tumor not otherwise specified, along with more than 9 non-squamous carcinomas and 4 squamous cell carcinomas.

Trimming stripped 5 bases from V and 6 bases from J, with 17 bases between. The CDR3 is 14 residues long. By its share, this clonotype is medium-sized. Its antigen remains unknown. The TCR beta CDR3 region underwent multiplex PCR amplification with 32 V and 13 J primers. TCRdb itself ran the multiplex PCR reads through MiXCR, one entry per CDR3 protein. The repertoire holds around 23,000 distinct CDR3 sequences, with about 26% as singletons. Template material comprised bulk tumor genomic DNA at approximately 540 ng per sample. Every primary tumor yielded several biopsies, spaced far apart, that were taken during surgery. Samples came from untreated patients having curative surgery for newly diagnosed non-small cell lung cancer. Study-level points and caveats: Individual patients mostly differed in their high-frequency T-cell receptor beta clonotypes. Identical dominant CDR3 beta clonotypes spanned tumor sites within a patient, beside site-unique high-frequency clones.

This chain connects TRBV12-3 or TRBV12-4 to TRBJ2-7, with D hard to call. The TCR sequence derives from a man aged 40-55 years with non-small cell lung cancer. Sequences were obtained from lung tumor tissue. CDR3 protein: CASSGSARASEQYF. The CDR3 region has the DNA TGTGCCAGCAGTGGGTCGGCGCGAGCCTCCGAGCAGTACTTC.